This TCR beta chain was obtained from a study of blood T cell repertoires in COVID-19 (dated by TCRdb to about 2020). Some background on the complete study: Samples from collaborators originated in the United States, Italy and Spain and spanned both the acute and convalescent phases of COVID-19. Sample metadata almost always included a de-identified subject ID, COVID-19 status, age in years and sex. Deeply sampled blood TCRbeta repertoires from subjects exposed to, actively infected with, or recovered from COVID-19 were included in the dataset. A freely available public database, intended as a resource for researchers studying the immune response to SARS-CoV-2, is where the repertoires were released. The prospective study material was composed of cDNA or gDNA derived from T cells, B-cell-depleted T cells, or PBMCs. Where HLA class I and class II types were available, the types were taken from metadata supplied by the sample provider, not from assay-based typing. The samples were drawn from two sources: the first 160 participants of the ongoing ImmuneRACE study, and over 950 subjects contributed by 6 global collaborators.

Overall study results and their limits: The amount of clinical and demographic metadata varied by source and participant and was provided uncurated.

Whole blood was collected in K2EDTA tubes by collaborating institutions according to the institutions' own protocols. For TCRbeta analysis, collaborators shipped samples as frozen whole blood, isolated PBMCs, or DNA extracted from either of those sample types. TCRbeta CDR3 regions were amplified from genomic DNA using the immunoSEQ Assay, a bias-controlled multiplex PCR. From the authors' description of their analysis: The number of nucleated cells in each sample was estimated from the amplification of reference gene primers within the assay. Sequence reads were collapsed and filtered to measure the absolute abundance of every unique TCRbeta CDR3 rearrangement. Productive Simpson clonality was computed per sample as the square root of Simpson's diversity index over productive rearrangements. TCRdb carries this immuneACCESS record with in-frame sequences only. Its versions omit some clonotypes, under half of them owing to an unresolved V gene in the studies checked, with the rest unexplained. The DNA gave D and trimming, while V, J and clone size come from that table. The sample table shows 150,000 to 200,000 clones, and 85% to 90% are seen once. The ten largest clones add up to around 5.8% of the sample.

V is pruned by 0 bases and J by 3 bases, leaving 3 bases of the junction without a gene match. The germline V gene (reference sequence) specifies SGHNT as CDR1 and YYREEE as CDR2. From the cysteine through the phenylalanine, the CDR3 covers 15 amino acids. Of the read, only the CDR3 DNA is kept; its 45 bases are in frame from base 1. Only a few counts were recorded for this clone. Its antigen specificity is not known. The record has no base qualities; no much larger clone is one base away. This sequence originates from a man in his forties or fifties with active or convalescent COVID-19. Input material: peripheral blood. The chain couples TRBV5-4 to TRBJ2-7; TRBD2 fits 10 bases in the junction. DNA sequence: TGTGCCAGCAGCTTGGATCCTAGCGGGGGCTACGAGCAGTACTTC. Its amino acids are CASSLDPSGGYEQYF.